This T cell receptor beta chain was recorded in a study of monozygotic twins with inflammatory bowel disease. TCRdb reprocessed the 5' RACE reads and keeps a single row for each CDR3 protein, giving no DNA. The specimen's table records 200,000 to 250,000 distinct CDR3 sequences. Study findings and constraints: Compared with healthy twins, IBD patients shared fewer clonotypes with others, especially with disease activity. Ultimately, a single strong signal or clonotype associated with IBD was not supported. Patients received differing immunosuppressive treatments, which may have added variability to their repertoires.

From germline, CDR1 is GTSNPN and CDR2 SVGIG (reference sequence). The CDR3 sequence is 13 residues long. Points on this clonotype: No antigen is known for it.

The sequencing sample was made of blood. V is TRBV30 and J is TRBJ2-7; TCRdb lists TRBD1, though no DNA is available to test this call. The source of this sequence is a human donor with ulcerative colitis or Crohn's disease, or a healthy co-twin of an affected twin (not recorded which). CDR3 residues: CAWNEDSTYEQYF.